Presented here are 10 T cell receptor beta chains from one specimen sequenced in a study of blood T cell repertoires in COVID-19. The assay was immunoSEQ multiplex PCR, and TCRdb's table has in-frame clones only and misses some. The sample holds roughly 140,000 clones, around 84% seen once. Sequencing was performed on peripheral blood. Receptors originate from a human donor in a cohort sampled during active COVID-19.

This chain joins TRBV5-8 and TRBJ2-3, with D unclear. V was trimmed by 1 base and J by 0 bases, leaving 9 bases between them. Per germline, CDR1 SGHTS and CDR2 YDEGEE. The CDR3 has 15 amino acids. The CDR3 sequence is CASSLYQASTDTQYF. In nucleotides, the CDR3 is TGTGCCAGCAGCTTGTATCAGGCAAGCACAGATACGCAGTATTTT.

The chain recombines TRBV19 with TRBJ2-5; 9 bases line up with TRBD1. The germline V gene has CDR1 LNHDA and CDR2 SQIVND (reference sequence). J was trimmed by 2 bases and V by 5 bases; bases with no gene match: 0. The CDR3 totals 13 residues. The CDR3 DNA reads TGTGCCAGTAGTGGGACAGGGCAAGAGACCCAGTACTTC. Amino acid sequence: CASSGTGQETQYF. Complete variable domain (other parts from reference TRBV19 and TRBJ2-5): DGGITQSPKYLFRKEGQNVTLSCEQNLNHDAMYWYRQDPGQGLRLIYYSQIVNDFQKGDIAEGYSVSREKKESFPLTVTSAQKNPTAFYLCASSGTGQETQYFGPGTRLLVL.

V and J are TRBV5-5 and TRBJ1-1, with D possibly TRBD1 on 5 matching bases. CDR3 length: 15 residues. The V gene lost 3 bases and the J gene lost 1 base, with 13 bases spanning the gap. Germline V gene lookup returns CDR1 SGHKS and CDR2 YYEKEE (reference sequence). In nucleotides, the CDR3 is TGTGCCAGCAGCTGGGAGGGGCAGGCGAACACTGAAGCTTTCTTT. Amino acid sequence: CASSWEGQANTEAFF. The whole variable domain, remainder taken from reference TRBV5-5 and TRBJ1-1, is DAGVTQSPTHLIKTRGQQVTLRCSPISGHKSVSWYQQVLGQGPQFIFQYYEKEERGRGNFPDRFSARQFPNYSSELNVNALLLGDSALYLCASSWEGQANTEAFFGQGTRLTVV.

This chain's CDR3 is CASSVAWRDGNEQFF. In nucleotides, the CDR3 is TGTGCCAGCAGCGTAGCTTGGCGGGACGGCAATGAGCAGTTCTTC. This chain links TRBV9 with TRBJ2-1; possible D gene TRBD2, 6 bases. The length of the CDR3 is 15 residues. Germline-derived CDR1 and CDR2 are SGDLS and YYNGEE. V shed 0 bases and J shed 6 bases, with 13 bases lying between them.

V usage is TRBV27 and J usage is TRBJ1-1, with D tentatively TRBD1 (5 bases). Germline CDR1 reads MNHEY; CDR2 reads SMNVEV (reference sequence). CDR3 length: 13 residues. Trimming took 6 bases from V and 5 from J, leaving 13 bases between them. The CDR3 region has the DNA TGTGCCAGCAGGGCCGGGGGGTGGACTGAAGCTTTCTTT. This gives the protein CASRAGGWTEAFF.

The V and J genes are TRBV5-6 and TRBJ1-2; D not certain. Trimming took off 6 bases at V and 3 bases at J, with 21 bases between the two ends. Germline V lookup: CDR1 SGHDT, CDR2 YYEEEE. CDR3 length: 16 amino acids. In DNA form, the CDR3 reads TGTGCCAGCAACCATGGTGGAGAGGGTTTCCACTATGGCTACACCTTC. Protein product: CASNHGGEGFHYGYTF. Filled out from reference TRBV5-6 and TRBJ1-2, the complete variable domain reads DAGVTQSPTHLIKTRGQQVTLRCSPKSGHDTVSWYQQALGQGPQFIFQYYEEEERQRGNFPDRFSGHQFPNYSSELNVNALLLGDSALYLCASNHGGEGFHYGYTFGSGTRLTVV.

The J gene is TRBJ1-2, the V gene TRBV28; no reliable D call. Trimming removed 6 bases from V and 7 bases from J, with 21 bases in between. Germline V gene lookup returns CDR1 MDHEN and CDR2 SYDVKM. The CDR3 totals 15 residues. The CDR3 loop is CASRGSIPQSRGYTF. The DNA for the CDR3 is TGTGCCAGCAGGGGGAGCATACCCCAATCTCGTGGCTACACCTTC.

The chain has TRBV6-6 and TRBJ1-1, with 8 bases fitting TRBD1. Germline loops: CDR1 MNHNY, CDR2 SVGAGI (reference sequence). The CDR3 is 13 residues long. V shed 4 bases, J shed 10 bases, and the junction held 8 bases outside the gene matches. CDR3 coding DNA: TGTGCCAGCAGTTCGACCCGGACAGGGAGAGCTTTCTTT. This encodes CASSSTRTGRAFF.

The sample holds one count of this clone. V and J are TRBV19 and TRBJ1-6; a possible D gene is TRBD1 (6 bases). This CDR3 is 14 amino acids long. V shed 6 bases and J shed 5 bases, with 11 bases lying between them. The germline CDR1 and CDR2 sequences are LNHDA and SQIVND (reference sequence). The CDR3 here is CASSPTGNNSPLHF. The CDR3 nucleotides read TGTGCCAGTAGCCCTACAGGGAATAATTCACCCCTCCACTTT.

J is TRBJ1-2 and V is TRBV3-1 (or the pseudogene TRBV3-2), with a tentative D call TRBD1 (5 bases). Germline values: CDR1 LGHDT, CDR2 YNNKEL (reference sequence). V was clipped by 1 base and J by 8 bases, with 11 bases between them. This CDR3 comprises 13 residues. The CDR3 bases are TGTGCCAGCAGCCAAGGGGTAGGGGTCGGCTACACCTTC. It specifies CASSQGVGVGYTF.